A selection of T cell receptor beta chains follows, all from one sample in a study of T cells in localized non-small cell lung cancer. The assay was immunoSEQ multiplex PCR, and TCRdb's table has in-frame clones only and misses some. The data contain more than 100,000 clones, 70% to 90% of them singletons. The sample was peripheral blood, taken before any cancer treatment. These receptors originate from a female donor older than 55 with stage I lung adenocarcinoma. The conserved cysteine and the conserved F or W are not part of the CDR3 here.

CDR3 length	V gene	J gene	CDR3 protein
11	TRBV7-8	TRBJ1-2	ASQGATDYGYT
14	TRBV21-1	TRBJ2-5	ASSKAVRTAQETQY
12	TRBV5-1	TRBJ1-5	ASSMTTGGQPQH
12	TRBV5-1	TRBJ2-3	ASVRDKATDTQY
11	TRBV30	TRBJ2-7	AWSWRRAYEQY
13	TRBV29-1	TRBJ2-7	SVERRGDRPNEQY
11	TRBV9	TRBJ2-5	ASGSGEGETQY
12	TRBV19	TRBJ1-1	ASSMGDEGTEAF
10	TRBV5-1	TRBJ1-1	ASSLDRTEAF
14	TRBV9	TRBJ2-1	ASSSRPPTSVNEQF
12	TRBV29-1	TRBJ2-7	SGRDGDTSYEQY
14	TRBV19	TRBJ2-7	ASSHSGGSGRYEQY
10	TRBV10-2	TRBJ2-1	ASSESTAEQF
12	TRBV27	TRBJ2-1	ASHTGVRDNEQF
11	TRBV29-1	TRBJ1-2	SVKPDSSYGYT
14	TRBV5-4	TRBJ2-7	ASSLDRDREFGEQY
13	TRBV9	TRBJ2-3	ASSPLAGGSDTQY
11	TRBV19	TRBJ1-1	ASSSYRGTEAF
12	TRBV28	TRBJ2-4	ASSFSRTENIQY
11	TRBV27	TRBJ2-7	ASRGLAHYEQY
12	TRBV19	TRBJ1-1	ASSITQGYTEAF
16	TRBV5-1	TRBJ2-3	ASSRGYRTSGVTDTQY
16	TRBV5-1	TRBJ2-1	ASSRLLSGLAGGNEQF
14	TRBV18	TRBJ2-3	ASSPRPRSSTDTQY
12	TRBV28	TRBJ1-3	ASSLPGSGNTIY
12	TRBV5-1	TRBJ2-1	ASQPGLAIDEQF
13	TRBV7-8	TRBJ2-1	ASSLVPGPSFVQF
12	TRBV6-5	TRBJ2-7	ASSYVRDRAEQY
13	TRBV5-6	TRBJ2-5	ASSYKTGFQETQY
12	TRBV4-2	TRBJ2-3	ASSQDRDTDTQY
12	TRBV29-1	TRBJ1-1	SVDPTGGNTEAF
12	TRBV5-6	TRBJ2-7	ASSLGLANYEQY
13	TRBV7-9	TRBJ2-7	ASSHERGHSYEQY
10	TRBV30	TRBJ2-5	AWSAGPETQY
14	TRBV15	TRBJ1-1	ATSRGWQGLNTEAF
11	TRBV2	TRBJ2-1	ASSSGRANEQF
12	TRBV2	TRBJ1-2	ASRTRQGLNGYT
14	TRBV5-1	TRBJ2-3	ASSPPKAGGPDTQY
11	TRBV11-3	TRBJ2-2	ASSSGALGELF
10	TRBV5-6	TRBJ2-7	ASSLASYEQY
13	TRBV7-6	TRBJ2-7	ASSLVGQGGYEQY
12	TRBV7-3	TRBJ2-5	ASSLTGTGETQY
13	TRBV9	TRBJ2-2	ASSVVAGASGELF
12	TRBV7-8	TRBJ2-7	ASSPGTGSYEQY
12	TRBV28	TRBJ2-3	ASSAQVGADTQY
11	TRBV2	TRBJ2-7	ASWGGRDSEQY
11	TRBV5-1	TRBJ1-1	ASGIGGITEAF
11	TRBV11-2	TRBJ2-7	ASSPGLSSWQY
10	TRBV5-3	TRBJ1-5	ASSYTSRPQH
13	TRBV28	TRBJ1-3	ASSPSGQGGNTIY
13	TRBV11-3	TRBJ2-1	ASSLVSGEGGEQF
10	TRBV7-2	TRBJ2-5	ASGPITGTQY
15	TRBV5-4	TRBJ2-3	ASSGGGASGSPDTQY
12	TRBV5-8	TRBJ1-2	ASSLGGLNYGYT
13	TRBV28	TRBJ2-7	ASTSVGTLSYEQY
10	TRBV30	TRBJ2-5	AWSTQGETQY
12	TRBV28	TRBJ1-5	ASQAAYSNQPQH
13	TRBV7-8	TRBJ2-5	ASSYEWEGKETQY
13	TRBV10-3	TRBJ1-1	AISDKDVKVTEAF
12	TRBV7-9	TRBJ2-7	ASSLSVPTRGQY